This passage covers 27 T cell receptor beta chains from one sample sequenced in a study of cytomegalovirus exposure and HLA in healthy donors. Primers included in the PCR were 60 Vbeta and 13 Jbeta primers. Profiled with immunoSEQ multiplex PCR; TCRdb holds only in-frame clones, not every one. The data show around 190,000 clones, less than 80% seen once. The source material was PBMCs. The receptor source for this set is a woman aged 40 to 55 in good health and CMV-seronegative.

This CDR3 is CASRGGSYNEQFF. The CDR3 region has the DNA TGTGCCAGCAGGGGGGGCTCCTACAATGAGCAGTTCTTC. This chain joins TRBV7-2 and TRBJ2-1; a possible D gene is TRBD2 (6 bases). This CDR3 comprises 13 residues. Trimming took off 6 bases at V and 0 bases at J, with 6 bases between the two ends. Germline V lookup: CDR1 SGHTA, CDR2 FQGNSA.

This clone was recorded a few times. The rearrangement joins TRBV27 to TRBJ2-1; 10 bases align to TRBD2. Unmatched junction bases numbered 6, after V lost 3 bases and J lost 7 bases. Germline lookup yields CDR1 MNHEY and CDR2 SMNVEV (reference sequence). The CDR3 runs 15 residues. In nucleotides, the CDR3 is TGTGCCAGCAGTTTTTATAGCGGGGGGATAAATGAGCAGTTCTTC. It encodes CASSFYSGGINEQFF.

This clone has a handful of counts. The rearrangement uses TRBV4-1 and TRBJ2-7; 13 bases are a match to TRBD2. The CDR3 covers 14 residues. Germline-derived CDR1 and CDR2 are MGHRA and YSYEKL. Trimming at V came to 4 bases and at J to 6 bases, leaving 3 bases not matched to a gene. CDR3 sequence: CASSPGLAGVEQYF. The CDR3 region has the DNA TGCGCCAGCAGCCCCGGACTAGCGGGAGTCGAGCAGTACTTC.

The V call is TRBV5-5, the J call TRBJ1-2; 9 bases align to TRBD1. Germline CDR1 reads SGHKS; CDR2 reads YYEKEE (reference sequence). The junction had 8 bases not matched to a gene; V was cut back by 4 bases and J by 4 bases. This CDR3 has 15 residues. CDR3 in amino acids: CASSPIGTGSYGYTF. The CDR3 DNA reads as TGTGCCAGCAGCCCGATTGGGACAGGGAGCTATGGCTACACCTTC.

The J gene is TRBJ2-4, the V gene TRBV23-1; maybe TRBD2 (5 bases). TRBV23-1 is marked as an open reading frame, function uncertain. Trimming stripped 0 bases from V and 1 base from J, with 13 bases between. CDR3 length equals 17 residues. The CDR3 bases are TGCGCCAGCAGTCAATCTGAGGGCAGGATGGCCAAAAACATTCAGTACTTC. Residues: CASSQSEGRMAKNIQYF.

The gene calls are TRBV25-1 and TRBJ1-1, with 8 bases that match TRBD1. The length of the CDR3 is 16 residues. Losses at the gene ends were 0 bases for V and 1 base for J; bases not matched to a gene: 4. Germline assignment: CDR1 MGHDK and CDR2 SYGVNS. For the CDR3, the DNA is TGTGCCAGCAGTGAATACGGGGGGACAGGGAACACTGAAGCTTTCTTT. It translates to CASSEYGGTGNTEAFF. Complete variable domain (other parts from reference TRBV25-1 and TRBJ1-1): EADIYQTPRYLVIGTGKKITLECSQTMGHDKMYWYQQDPGMELHLIHYSYGVNSTEKGDLSSESTVSRIRTEHFPLTLESARPSHTSQYLCASSEYGGTGNTEAFFGQGTRLTVV.

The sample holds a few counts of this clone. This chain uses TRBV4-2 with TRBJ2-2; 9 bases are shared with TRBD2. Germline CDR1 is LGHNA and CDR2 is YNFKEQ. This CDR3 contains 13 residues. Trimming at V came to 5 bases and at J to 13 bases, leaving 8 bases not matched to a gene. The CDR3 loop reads CASSLTSGEALFF. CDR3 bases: TGTGCCAGCAGCTTGACTAGCGGAGAGGCGCTGTTTTTT.

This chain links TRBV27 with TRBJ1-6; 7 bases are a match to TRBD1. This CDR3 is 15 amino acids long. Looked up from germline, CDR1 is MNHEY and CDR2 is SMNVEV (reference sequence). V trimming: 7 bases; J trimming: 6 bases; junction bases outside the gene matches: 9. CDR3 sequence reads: CASTLDRWTNSPLHF. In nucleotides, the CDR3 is TGTGCCAGCACCCTGGACAGGTGGACTAATTCACCCCTCCACTTT.

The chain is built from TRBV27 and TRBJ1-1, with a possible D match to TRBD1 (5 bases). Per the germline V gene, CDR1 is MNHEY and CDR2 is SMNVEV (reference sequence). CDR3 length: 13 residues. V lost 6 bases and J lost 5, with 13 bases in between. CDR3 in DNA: TGTGCCAGCAGCCTCCAGGGATGGACTGAAGCTTTCTTT. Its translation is CASSLQGWTEAFF.

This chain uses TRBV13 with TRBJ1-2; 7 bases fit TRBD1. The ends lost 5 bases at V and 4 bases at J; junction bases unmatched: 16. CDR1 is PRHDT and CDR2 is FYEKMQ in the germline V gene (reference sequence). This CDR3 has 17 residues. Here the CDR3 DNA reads TGTGCCAGCAGCCTACGGACAGGCACACCCGCTGCCTATGGCTACACCTTC. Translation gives CASSLRTGTPAAYGYTF.

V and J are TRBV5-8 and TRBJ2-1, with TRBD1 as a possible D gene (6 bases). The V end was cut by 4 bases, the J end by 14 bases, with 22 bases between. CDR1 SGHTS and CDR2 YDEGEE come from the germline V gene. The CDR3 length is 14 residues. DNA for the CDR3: TGTGCCAGCAGCCCGACCCAGACAGGTGAGGTGAAGTTCTTC. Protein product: CASSPTQTGEVKFF.

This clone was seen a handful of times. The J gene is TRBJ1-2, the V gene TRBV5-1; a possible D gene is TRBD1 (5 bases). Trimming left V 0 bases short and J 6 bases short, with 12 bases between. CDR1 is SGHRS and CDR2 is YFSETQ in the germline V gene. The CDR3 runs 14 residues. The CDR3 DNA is TGCGCCAGCAGCTTGGATGGCAGGGCTAATGGCTACACCTTC. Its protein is CASSLDGRANGYTF.

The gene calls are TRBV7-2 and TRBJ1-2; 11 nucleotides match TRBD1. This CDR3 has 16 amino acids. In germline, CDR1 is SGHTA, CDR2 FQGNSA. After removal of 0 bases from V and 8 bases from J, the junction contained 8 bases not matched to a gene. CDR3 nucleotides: TGTGCCAGCAGCTTAGCACCCGGGACAGGGGGAGGAGGCTACACCTTC. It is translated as CASSLAPGTGGGGYTF.

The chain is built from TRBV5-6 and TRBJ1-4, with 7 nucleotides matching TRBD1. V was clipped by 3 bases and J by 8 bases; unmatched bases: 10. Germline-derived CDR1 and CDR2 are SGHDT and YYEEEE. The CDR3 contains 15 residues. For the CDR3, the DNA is TGTGCCAGCAGCTCCGCAGGGGGTCGAAGGGAAAAACTGTTTTTT. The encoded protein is CASSSAGGRREKLFF.

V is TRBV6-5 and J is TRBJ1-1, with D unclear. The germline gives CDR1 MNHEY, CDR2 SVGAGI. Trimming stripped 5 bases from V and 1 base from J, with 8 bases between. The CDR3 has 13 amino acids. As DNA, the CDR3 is TGTGCCAGCAGTGCCACATCGAACACTGAAGCTTTCTTT. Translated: CASSATSNTEAFF.

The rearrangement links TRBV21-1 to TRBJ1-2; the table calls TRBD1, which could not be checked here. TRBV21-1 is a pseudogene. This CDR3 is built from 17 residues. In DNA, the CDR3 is TGTGCCAGCAGCAAAGGGTCCCGGGGACAGGGGGCAGGTGGCTACACCTTC. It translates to CASSKGSRGQGAGGYTF.

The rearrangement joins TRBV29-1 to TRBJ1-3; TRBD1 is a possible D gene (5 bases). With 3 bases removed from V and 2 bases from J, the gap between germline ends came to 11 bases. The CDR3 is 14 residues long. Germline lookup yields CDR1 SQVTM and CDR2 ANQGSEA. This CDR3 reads CSVETGTAGNTIYF. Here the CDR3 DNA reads TGCAGCGTTGAGACCGGGACTGCTGGAAACACCATATATTTT. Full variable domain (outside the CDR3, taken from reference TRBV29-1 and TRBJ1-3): SAVISQKPSRDICQRGTSLTIQCQVDSQVTMMFWYRQQPGQSLTLIATANQGSEATYESGFVIDKFPISRPNLTFSTLTVSNMSPEDSSIYLCSVETGTAGNTIYFGEGSWLTVV.

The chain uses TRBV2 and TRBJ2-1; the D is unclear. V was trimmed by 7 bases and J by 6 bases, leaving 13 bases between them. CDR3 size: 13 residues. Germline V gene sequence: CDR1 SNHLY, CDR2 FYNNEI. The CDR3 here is CASNPTTGNEQFF. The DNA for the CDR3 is TGTGCCAGCAACCCGACAACCGGCAATGAGCAGTTCTTC. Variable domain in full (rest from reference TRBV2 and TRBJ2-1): EPEVTQTPSHQVTQMGQEVILRCVPISNHLYFYWYRQILGQKVEFLVSFYNNEISEKSEIFDDQFSVERPDGSNFTLKIRSTKLEDSAMYFCASNPTTGNEQFFGPGTRLTVL.

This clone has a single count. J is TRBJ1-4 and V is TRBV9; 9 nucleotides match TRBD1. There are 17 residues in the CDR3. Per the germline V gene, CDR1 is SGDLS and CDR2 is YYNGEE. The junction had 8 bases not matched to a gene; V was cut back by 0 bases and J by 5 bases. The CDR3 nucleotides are TGTGCCAGCAGCGTAGGTCCGGGACAGGGCTCCAATGAAAAACTGTTTTTT. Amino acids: CASSVGPGQGSNEKLFF.

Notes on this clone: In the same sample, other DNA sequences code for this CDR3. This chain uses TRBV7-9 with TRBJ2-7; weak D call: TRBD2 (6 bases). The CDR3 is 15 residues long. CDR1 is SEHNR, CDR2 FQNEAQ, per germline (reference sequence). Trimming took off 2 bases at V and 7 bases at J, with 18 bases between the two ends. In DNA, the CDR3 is TGTGCCAGCAGCTTAAACATCGGGAGACTAGGGGAGCAGTACTTC. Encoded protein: CASSLNIGRLGEQYF.

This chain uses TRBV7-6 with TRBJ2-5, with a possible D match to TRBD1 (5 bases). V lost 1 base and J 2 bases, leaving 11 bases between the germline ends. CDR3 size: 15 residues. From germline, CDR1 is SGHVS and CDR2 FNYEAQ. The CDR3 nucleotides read TGTGCCAGCAGCTTAGGGGCAGGGCCTCAAGAGACCCAGTACTTC. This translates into CASSLGAGPQETQYF.

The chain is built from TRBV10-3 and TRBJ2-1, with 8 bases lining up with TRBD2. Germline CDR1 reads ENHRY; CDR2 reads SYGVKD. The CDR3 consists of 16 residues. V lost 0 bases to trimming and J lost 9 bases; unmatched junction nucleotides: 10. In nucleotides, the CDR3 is TGTGCCATCAGTGAGTCCGTGGCTAGCGGGCCTGGTGAGCAGTTCTTC. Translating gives CAISESVASGPGEQFF.

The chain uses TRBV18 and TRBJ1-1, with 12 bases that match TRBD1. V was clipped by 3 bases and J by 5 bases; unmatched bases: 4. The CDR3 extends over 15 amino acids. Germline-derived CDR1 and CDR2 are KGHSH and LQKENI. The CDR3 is CASSPGQGAGTEAFF. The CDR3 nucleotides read TGTGCCAGCTCACCGGGACAGGGGGCGGGTACTGAAGCTTTCTTT.

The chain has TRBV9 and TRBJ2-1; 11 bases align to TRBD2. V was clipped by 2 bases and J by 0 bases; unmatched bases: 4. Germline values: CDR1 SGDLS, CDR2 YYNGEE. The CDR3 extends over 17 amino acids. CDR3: CASSVLAGGHSYNEQFF. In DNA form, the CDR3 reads TGTGCCAGCAGCGTCTTAGCGGGAGGGCACTCCTACAATGAGCAGTTCTTC.

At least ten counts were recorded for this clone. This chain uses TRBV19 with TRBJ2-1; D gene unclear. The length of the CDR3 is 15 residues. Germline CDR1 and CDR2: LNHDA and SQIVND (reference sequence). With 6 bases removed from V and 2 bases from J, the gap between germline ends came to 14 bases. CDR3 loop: CASRIATFPYNEQFF. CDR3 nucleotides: TGTGCCAGTAGGATTGCGACTTTCCCCTACAATGAGCAGTTCTTC.

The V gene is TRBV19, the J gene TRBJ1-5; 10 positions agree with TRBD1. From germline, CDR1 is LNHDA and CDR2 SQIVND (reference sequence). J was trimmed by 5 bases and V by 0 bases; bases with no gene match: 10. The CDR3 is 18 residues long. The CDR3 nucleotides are TGTGCCAGTAGTATAGATCAGGGGGGACAGGGGTACTATCAGCCCCAGCATTTT. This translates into CASSIDQGGQGYYQPQHF.

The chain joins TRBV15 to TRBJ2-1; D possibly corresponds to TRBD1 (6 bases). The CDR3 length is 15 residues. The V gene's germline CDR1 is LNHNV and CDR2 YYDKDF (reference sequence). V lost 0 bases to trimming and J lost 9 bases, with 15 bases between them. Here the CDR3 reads CATSRDLQGGSEQFF. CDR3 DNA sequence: TGTGCCACCAGCAGAGATTTACAGGGTGGGAGTGAGCAGTTCTTC.